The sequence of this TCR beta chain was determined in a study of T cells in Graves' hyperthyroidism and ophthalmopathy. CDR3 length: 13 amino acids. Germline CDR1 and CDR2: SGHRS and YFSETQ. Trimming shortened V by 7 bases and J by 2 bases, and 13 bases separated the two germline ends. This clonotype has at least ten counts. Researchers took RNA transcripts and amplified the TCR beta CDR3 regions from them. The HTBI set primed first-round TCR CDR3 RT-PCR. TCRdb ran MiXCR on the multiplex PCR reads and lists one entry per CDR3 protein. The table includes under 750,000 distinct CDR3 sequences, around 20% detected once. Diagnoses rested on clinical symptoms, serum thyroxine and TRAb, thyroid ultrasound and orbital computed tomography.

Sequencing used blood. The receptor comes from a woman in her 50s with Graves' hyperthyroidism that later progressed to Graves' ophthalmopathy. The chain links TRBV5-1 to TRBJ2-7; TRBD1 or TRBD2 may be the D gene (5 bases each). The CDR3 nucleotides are TGCGCCAGCCGAGGGACGGACACCTACGAGCAGTACTTC. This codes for CASRGTDTYEQYF.